This TCR beta chain was sequenced during a study of T cell repertoires in cytomegalovirus infection. This clonotype was observed a handful of times. Its specificity is unknown. MiXCR, applied by TCRdb to the reads, yields one record per CDR3 protein. Found here are hundreds of thousands of distinct CDR3 sequences, roughly a third of them singletons; the top ten hold 18%. Deletions cut 10 bases from V and 2 bases from J, with 13 bases between. The CDR3 length is 13 residues. The sequence derives from a human donor in good health (CMV status not recorded). Some clones in this sample may be carry-over from other donors' samples. Here the sequenced sample was cultured PBMCs, taken from culture after CMV antigen stimulation. V usage is TRBV12-3 or TRBV12-4 and J usage is TRBJ2-3; maybe TRBD1 (6 bases). CDR3: CAIGRTATDTQYF. As DNA, the CDR3 is TGTGCCATTGGCAGGACAGCCACAGATACGCAGTATTTT.